These T cell receptor beta chains were read from a single sample in a study of T cells in Graves' hyperthyroidism and ophthalmopathy. Each CDR3 protein is one row after TCRdb ran MiXCR on the multiplex PCR reads. The sample has around 420,000 distinct CDR3 sequences; around 16% are singletons. Sequences were obtained from blood. The receptors come from a woman aged 18-35 years with Graves' hyperthyroidism. CDR3s include the opening cysteine and the closing phenylalanine or tryptophan. Each record gives: clone size, D gene, J gene, CDR3 length, V gene, CDR3 DNA, CDR3 protein. A D gene is named only where the DNA matches it firmly. A clone size is listed for some rows: how often the clone was seen (once, few, many), or a class if it is expanded.

few,-,TRBJ2-2,16,TRBV4-2,TGTGCCAGCAGCCAAGATAGAGGGGTAAACACCGGGGAGCTGTTTTTT,CASSQDRGVNTGELFF
many,TRBD2,TRBJ2-7,15,TRBV4-2,TGTGCCAGCAGCCCGAGCGATAGCGGGTTATACGAGCAGTACTTC,CASSPSDSGLYEQYF
many,-,TRBJ1-1,17,TRBV20-1,TGCAGTGCTAGAGATTGGCGGCAGGGTGAGGCGAACACTGAAGCTTTCTTT,CSARDWRQGEANTEAFF
-,-,TRBJ2-1,16,TRBV19,TGTGCCAGTAGTACGCCGGGCAGTAGCCTTCGGAATGAGCAGTTCTTC,CASSTPGSSLRNEQFF
many,-,TRBJ2-5,14,TRBV7-6,TGTGCCAGCAGCTTAATGGCGGTCCAAGAGACCCAGTACTTC,CASSLMAVQETQYF
many,TRBD2,TRBJ2-7,15,TRBV28,TGTGCCAGCAGTATCGGGACTAGCGGGTCCTACGAGCAGTACTTC,CASSIGTSGSYEQYF
many,TRBD2,TRBJ2-1,16,TRBV7-8,TGTGCCAGCAGCTTATCCGGACTAGCGGGATGGGGGGAGCAGTTCTTC,CASSLSGLAGWGEQFF
many,-,TRBJ1-5,12,TRBV20-1,TGCAGTGCCGGGACACGGAGTCAGCCCCAGCATTTT,CSAGTRSQPQHF
-,-,TRBJ2-2,18,TRBV11-3,TGTGCCAGCAGTTCTCTCGGTCCAGCTGTCGCGAACACCGGGGAGCTGTTTTTT,CASSSLGPAVANTGELFF
many,TRBD1,TRBJ2-7,16,TRBV12-3/TRBV12-4,TGTGCCAGCAGGGGTATACGCGGGACAGGGAACTACGAGCAGTACTTC,CASRGIRGTGNYEQYF
many,-,TRBJ2-5,15,TRBV3-1,TGTGCCAGCAGCCAAGATTGGCAGCACCAAGAGACCCAGTACTTC,CASSQDWQHQETQYF
-,TRBD1,TRBJ1-4,14,TRBV6-1,TGTGCCAGCAGACCCGGGACAGCGAGTGAAAAACTGTTTTTT,CASRPGTASEKLFF
few,-,TRBJ1-1,13,TRBV11-3,TGTGCCAGCAGCTTAGACCACGACACTGAAGCTTTCTTT,CASSLDHDTEAFF
many,-,TRBJ1-1,16,TRBV4-3,TGCGCCAGCAGCCAAGAATACGCGGTTCCGGGCACTGAAGCTTTCTTT,CASSQEYAVPGTEAFF
many,-,TRBJ1-2,15,TRBV28,TGTGCCAGCAGTTTAATCACTCCGTCGAACTATGGCTACACCTTC,CASSLITPSNYGYTF
many,-,TRBJ1-2,14,TRBV12-3/TRBV12-4,TGTGCCAGCTCCCGGGACGGCGGAAACTATGGCTACACCTTC,CASSRDGGNYGYTF
many,TRBD2,TRBJ2-1,16,TRBV5-1,TGCGCCAGCAGCTACACTAGCGGGAGGTCCCACAATGAGCAGTTCTTC,CASSYTSGRSHNEQFF
many,-,TRBJ2-5,14,TRBV10-3,TGTGCCATCAGTGAGCGGTTTAGCGGAGAGACCCAGTACTTC,CAISERFSGETQYF
-,-,TRBJ2-2,12,TRBV6-8,TGTGCCAGCAGCCACCCGGGGGGGGAGCTGTTTTTT,CASSHPGGELFF
few,-,TRBJ2-7,13,TRBV19,TGTGCCAGTAGTTACTCGACCATCTACGAGCAGTACTTC,CASSYSTIYEQYF
few,-,TRBJ2-1,14,TRBV9,TGTGCCAGCAGCCCCCTTCGGGGGTTAAATGAGCAGTTCTTC,CASSPLRGLNEQFF
few,TRBD2,TRBJ2-7,14,TRBV5-1,TGCGCCAGCAGCTTGGCGGGGGGAGCGGACGAGCAGTACTTC,CASSLAGGADEQYF
few,-,TRBJ1-1,13,TRBV20-1,TGCAGTGCGCCGACAGGCATAAACACTGAAGCTTTCTTT,CSAPTGINTEAFF
few,-,TRBJ2-7,15,TRBV4-1,TGCGCCAGCAGCCGAGAAGATAGCGGTCCATACGAGCAGTACTTC,CASSREDSGPYEQYF
many,-,TRBJ2-2,18,TRBV28,TGTGCCAGCAGTCCTCTCTGGGACCCCCACCTGAACACCGGGGAGCTGTTTTTT,CASSPLWDPHLNTGELFF
many,-,TRBJ1-5,14,TRBV12-3/TRBV12-4,TGTGCCAGCAGTTTAATGCAGGGCGGTCAGCCCCAGCATTTT,CASSLMQGGQPQHF
few,TRBD1,TRBJ1-3,15,TRBV6-1,TGTGCCAGCAAGGGACAGGACATCTCTGGAAACACCATATATTTT,CASKGQDISGNTIYF
many,-,TRBJ1-3,14,TRBV6-1,TGTGCCAGCAGTGAATCCGGCTCTGGAAACACCATATATTTT,CASSESGSGNTIYF
many,-,TRBJ2-1,15,TRBV7-2,TGTGCCAGCAGCTTAGTAAGGGGCGGGTACAATGAGCAGTTCTTC,CASSLVRGGYNEQFF
many,-,TRBJ2-5,15,TRBV7-9,TGTGCCAGCAGCTTTGGCAGGGGCTTGGAAGAGACCCAGTACTTC,CASSFGRGLEETQYF
many,-,TRBJ1-5,12,TRBV24-1,TGTGCCACCAGTGCAGGGGACCAGCCCCAGCATTTT,CATSAGDQPQHF
few,-,TRBJ2-5,16,TRBV13,TGTGCCAGCAGCCCGCGATTGGGGGCTTGGCAAGAGACCCAGTACTTC,CASSPRLGAWQETQYF
many,-,TRBJ1-1,15,TRBV19,TGTGCCAGTAGCTCTTCCGCGGGGTACAACACTGAAGCTTTCTTT,CASSSSAGYNTEAFF
few,TRBD2,TRBJ2-1,15,TRBV12-3/TRBV12-4,TGTGCCAGCAGGTCAAGCGGGGGGCGATACAATGAGCAGTTCTTC,CASRSSGGRYNEQFF
many,-,TRBJ2-5,12,TRBV20-1,TGCAGTGCTAGCCAGGGCCAAGAGACCCAGTACTTC,CSASQGQETQYF
-,-,TRBJ2-1,14,TRBV7-9,TGTGCCAGCAGCTCCCACCCCGTTTACAATGAGCAGTTCTTC,CASSSHPVYNEQFF
few,TRBD1,TRBJ1-5,16,TRBV20-1,TGCAGTGCTAGAGGACAGGGGGCGATGAGCAATCAGCCCCAGCATTTT,CSARGQGAMSNQPQHF
few,-,TRBJ1-1,15,TRBV19,TGTGCCAGTAGTATTTTCTCAAGAGGGGGCACTGAAGCTTTCTTT,CASSIFSRGGTEAFF
-,TRBD2,TRBJ2-1,14,TRBV28,TGTGCCAGCAGGTCCGGGACTAGCCTCCTTGAGCAGTTCTTC,CASRSGTSLLEQFF
many,TRBD2,TRBJ2-1,14,TRBV12-3/TRBV12-4,TGTGCCAGCAGCCCAGCGGGAGGGCCCTATGAGCAGTTCTTC,CASSPAGGPYEQFF
many,-,TRBJ2-7,14,TRBV2,TGTGCCACCCAGGGGCGGGTGAGCCTGTACGAGCAGTACTTC,CATQGRVSLYEQYF
few,TRBD1,TRBJ2-1,14,TRBV18,TGTGCCAGCTCACCGGGACAGGGGGCTAGTGAGCAGTTCTTC,CASSPGQGASEQFF
few,TRBD1,TRBJ1-6,14,TRBV20-1,TGCAGTGCTAAAATGACAGGGGTTAATTCACCCCTCCACTTT,CSAKMTGVNSPLHF
-,-,TRBJ1-1,15,TRBV4-3,TGCGCCAGCAGCCAAGAGGGACACCCCAACACTGAAGCTTTCTTT,CASSQEGHPNTEAFF
many,-,TRBJ1-5,15,TRBV28,TGTGCCAGCAGTTTATCCACAGGCCGTAATCAGCCCCAGCATTTT,CASSLSTGRNQPQHF
many,-,TRBJ1-1,16,TRBV4-3,TGCGCCAGCAGCCAAGGTCCTCAAGGCCGAGAGACTGAAGCTTTCTTT,CASSQGPQGRETEAFF
-,-,TRBJ1-3,15,TRBV29-1,TGCAGCGTCCGAGGGGGGGCACCCTCTGGAAACACCATATATTTT,CSVRGGAPSGNTIYF
many,-,TRBJ1-2,11,TRBV28,TGTGCCAGCAGCCATAATTGGGGCTACACCTTC,CASSHNWGYTF
few,-,TRBJ1-1,13,TRBV7-2,TGTGCCAGCAGCTCGAGACAGAACACTGAAGCTTTCTTT,CASSSRQNTEAFF
many,TRBD1,TRBJ2-7,14,TRBV11-2,TGTGCCAGCAGCTTAAGGGACAGGCCCTACGAGCAGTACTTC,CASSLRDRPYEQYF
few,TRBD2,TRBJ2-7,15,TRBV6-1,TGTGCCAGCAGCGGCGACCCTAGCGGGAGGCTCGAGCAGTACTTC,CASSGDPSGRLEQYF
few,-,TRBJ2-3,15,TRBV24-1,TGTGCCACCAGTGGGCAGGTGGGGTTCACAGATACGCAGTATTTT,CATSGQVGFTDTQYF
-,TRBD2,TRBJ2-3,16,TRBV14,TGTGCCAGCAGCCAACCCTTAGCGGGGGGGCAGGATACGCAGTATTTT,CASSQPLAGGQDTQYF
many,-,TRBJ2-7,14,TRBV20-1,TGCAGTGCCACAGCCCCGCAGGGCTCCTACGAGCAGTACTTC,CSATAPQGSYEQYF